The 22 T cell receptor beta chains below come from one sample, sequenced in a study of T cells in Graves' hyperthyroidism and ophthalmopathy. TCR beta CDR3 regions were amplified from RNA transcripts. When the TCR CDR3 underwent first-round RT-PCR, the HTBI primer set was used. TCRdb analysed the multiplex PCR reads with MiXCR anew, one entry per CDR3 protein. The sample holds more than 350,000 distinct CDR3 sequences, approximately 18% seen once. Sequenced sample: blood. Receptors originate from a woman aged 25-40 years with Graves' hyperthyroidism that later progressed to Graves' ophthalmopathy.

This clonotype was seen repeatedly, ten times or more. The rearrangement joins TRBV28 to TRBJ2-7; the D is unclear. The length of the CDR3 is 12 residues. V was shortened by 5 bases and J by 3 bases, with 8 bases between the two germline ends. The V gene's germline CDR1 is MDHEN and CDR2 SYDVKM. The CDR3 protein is CASSRRNYEQYF. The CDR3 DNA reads TGTGCCAGCAGTCGTCGTAACTACGAGCAGTACTTC.

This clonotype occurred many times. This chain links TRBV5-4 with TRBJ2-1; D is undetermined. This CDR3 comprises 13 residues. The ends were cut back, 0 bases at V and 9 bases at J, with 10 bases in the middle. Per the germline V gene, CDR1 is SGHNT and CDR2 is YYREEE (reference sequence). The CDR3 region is CASSLGGSLEQFF. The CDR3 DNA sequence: TGTGCCAGCAGCTTGGGAGGATCCCTTGAGCAGTTCTTC.

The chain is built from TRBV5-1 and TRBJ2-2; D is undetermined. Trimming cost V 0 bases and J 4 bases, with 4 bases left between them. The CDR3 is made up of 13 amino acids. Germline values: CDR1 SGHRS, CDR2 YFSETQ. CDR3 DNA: TGCGCCAGCAGCTTGGATTCCACCGGGGAGCTGTTTTTT. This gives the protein CASSLDSTGELFF.

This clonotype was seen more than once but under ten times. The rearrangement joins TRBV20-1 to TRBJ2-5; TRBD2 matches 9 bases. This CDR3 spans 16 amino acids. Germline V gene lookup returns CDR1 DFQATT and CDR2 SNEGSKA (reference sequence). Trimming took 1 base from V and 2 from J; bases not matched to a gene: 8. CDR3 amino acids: CSARGLAETVQETQYF. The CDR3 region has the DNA TGCAGTGCTAGAGGACTAGCGGAGACCGTTCAAGAGACCCAGTACTTC.

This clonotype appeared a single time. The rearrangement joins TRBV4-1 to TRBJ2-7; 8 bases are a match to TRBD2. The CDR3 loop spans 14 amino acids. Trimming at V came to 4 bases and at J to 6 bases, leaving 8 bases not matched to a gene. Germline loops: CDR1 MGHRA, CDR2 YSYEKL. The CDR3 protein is CASSPSGGRSEQYF. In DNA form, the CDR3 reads TGCGCCAGCAGCCCCTCAGGCGGGAGGTCCGAGCAGTACTTC.

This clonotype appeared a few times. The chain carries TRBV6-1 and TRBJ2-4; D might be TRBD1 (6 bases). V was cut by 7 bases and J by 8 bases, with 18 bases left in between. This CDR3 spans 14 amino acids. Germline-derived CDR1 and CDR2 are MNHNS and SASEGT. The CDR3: CASTTGSTRDIQYF. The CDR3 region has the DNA TGTGCCAGCACTACAGGGTCCACTCGAGACATTCAGTACTTC.

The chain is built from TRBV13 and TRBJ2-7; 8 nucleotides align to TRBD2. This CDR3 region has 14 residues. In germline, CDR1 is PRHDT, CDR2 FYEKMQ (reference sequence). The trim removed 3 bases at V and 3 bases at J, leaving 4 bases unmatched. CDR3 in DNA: TGTGCCAGCAGCTTCTTAGCGGGGAGCTACGAGCAGTACTTC. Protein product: CASSFLAGSYEQYF.

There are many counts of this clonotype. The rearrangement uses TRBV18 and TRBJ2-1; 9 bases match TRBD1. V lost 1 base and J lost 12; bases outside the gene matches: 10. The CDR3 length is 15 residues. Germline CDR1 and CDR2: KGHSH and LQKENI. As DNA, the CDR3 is TGTGCCAGCTCACCACGTCTCACAGGGGGCGCGGTGCAGTTCTTC. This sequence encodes CASSPRLTGGAVQFF.

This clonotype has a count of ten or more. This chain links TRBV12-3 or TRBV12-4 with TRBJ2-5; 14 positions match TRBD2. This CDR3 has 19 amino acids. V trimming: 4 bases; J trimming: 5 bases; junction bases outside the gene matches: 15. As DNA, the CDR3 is TGTGCCAGCAGTTCCTTACCGGGACTAGCGGGAGTAGCATCCGAGACCCAGTACTTC. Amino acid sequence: CASSSLPGLAGVASETQYF.

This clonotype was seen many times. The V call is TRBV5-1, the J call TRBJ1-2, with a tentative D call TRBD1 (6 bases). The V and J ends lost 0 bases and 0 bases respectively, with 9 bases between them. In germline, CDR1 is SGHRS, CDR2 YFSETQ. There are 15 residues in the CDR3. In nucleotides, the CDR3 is TGCGCCAGCAGCTTGGATTGGGGGCCTAACTATGGCTACACCTTC. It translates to CASSLDWGPNYGYTF.

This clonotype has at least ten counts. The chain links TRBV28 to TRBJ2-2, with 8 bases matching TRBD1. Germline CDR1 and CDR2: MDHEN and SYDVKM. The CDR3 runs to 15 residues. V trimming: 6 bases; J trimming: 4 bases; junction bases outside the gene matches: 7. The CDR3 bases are TGTGCCAGCAGCTGGAGACAGGGGATCACCGGGGAGCTGTTTTTT. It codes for CASSWRQGITGELFF.

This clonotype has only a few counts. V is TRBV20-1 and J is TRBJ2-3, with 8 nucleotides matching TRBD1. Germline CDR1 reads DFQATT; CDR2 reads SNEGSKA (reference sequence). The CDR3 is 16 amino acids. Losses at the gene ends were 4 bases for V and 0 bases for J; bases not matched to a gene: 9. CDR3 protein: CSATWAGGPSTDTQYF. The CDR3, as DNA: TGCAGTGCTACGTGGGCAGGGGGCCCTAGCACAGATACGCAGTATTTT.

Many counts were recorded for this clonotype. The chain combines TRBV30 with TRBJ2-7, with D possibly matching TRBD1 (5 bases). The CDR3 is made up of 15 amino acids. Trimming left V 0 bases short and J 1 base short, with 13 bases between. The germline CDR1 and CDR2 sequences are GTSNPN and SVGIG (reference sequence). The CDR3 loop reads CAWSVQGHLSYEQYF. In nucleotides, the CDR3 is TGTGCCTGGAGTGTACAAGGACACCTATCCTACGAGCAGTACTTC.

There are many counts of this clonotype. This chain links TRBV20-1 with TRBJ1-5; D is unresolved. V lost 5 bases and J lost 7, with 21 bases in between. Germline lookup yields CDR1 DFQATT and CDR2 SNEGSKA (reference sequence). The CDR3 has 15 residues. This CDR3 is CSARTGSSRNQPQHF. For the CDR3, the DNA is TGCAGTGCTCGTACCGGGAGTTCAAGGAACCAGCCCCAGCATTTT.

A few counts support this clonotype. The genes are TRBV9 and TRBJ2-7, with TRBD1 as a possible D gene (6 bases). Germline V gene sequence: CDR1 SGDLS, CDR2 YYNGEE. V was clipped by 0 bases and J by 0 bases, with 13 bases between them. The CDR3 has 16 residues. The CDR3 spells CASSVGSGTNSYEQYF. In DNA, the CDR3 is TGTGCCAGCAGCGTAGGGTCCGGGACAAACTCCTACGAGCAGTACTTC.

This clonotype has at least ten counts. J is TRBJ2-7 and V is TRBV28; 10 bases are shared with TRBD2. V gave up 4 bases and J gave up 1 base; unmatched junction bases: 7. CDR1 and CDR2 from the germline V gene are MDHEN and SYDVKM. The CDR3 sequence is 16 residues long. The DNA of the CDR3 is TGTGCCAGCAGTTCCCTAGCGGGAGCTAGGTCCTACGAGCAGTACTTC. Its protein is CASSSLAGARSYEQYF.

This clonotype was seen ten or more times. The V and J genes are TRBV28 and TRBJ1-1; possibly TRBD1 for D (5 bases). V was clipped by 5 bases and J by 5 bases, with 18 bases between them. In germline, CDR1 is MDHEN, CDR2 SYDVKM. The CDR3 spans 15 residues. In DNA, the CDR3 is TGTGCCAGCAGTCCACTACAGGAGATTATTACTGAAGCTTTCTTT. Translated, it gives CASSPLQEIITEAFF.

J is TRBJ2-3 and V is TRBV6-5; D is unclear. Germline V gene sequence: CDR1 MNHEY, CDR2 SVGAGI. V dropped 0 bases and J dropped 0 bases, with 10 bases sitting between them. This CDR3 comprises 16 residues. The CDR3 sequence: CASSYSMAQSTDTQYF. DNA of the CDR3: TGTGCCAGCAGTTACTCCATGGCGCAGAGCACAGATACGCAGTATTTT.

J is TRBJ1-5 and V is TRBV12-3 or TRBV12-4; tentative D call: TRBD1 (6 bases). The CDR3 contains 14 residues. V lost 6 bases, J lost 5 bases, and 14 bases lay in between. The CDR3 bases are TGTGCCAGCAGGCCTATGGGGGGGCATCAGCCCCAGCATTTT. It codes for CASRPMGGHQPQHF.

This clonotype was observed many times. CDR3 residues: CATRIKANLYNSPLHF. The CDR3 nucleotides are TGTGCCACCCGAATCAAGGCTAACCTTTATAATTCACCCCTCCACTTT. The chain is built from TRBV28 and TRBJ1-6; the D is unclear. The germline V and J ends were trimmed by 10 bases and 4 bases, with 20 bases remaining between them. The CDR3 covers 16 residues. In germline, CDR1 is MDHEN, CDR2 SYDVKM.

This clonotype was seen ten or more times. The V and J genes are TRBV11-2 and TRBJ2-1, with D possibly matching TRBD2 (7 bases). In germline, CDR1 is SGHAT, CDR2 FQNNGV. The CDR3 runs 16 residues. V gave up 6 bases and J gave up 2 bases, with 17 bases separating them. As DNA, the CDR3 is TGTGCCAGCAGGCAAACAGGGAGGGGTGCCTACAATGAGCAGTTCTTC. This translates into CASRQTGRGAYNEQFF.

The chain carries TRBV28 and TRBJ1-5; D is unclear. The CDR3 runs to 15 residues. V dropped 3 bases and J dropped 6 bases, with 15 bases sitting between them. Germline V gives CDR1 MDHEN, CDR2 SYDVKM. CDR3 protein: CASSFQPAVAQPQHF. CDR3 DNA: TGTGCCAGCAGTTTCCAACCGGCCGTTGCTCAGCCCCAGCATTTT.